These T cell receptor beta chains were read from a single sample in a study of shared clonotypes between healthy human individuals. Only in-frame clones appear in the TCRdb table, and some are missing; sequencing was by immunoSEQ multiplex PCR. The table records more than 2,000,000 clones, 93% of them present only once. The specimen was naive CD4+ T cells from PBMCs. Every receptor here comes from a man between 18 and 29 years old in good health. Some clones in this sample may be carry-over from other donors' samples. Each CDR3 is given with its conserved first and last residue. A D gene is named only where the DNA matches it firmly. A row's size may be missing; if present it is once, few, many or a size class.

v_gene	d_gene	abundance	j_gene	CDR3nt	CDR3aa
TRBV28	TRBD2	-	TRBJ2-5	TGTGCCAGCACCCCCGGGACTATGAAGACCCAGTACTTC	CASTPGTMKTQYF
TRBV15	TRBD2	-	TRBJ2-3	TGTGCCACCAGCAGAGCTAGCGGGAGGGCCGTAGATACGCAGTATTTT	CATSRASGRAVDTQYF
TRBV6-6	TRBD1	once	TRBJ1-3	TGTGCCAGCACCCTCGCAGGGGGCTCTGGAAACACCATATATTTT	CASTLAGGSGNTIYF
TRBV11-2	TRBD1	-	TRBJ1-1	TGTGCCAGCAGCGAAGGGGGCGTTCCGGCAATAGCTTTCTTT	CASSEGGVPAIAFF
TRBV28	-	-	TRBJ1-1	TGTGCCAGCAATGTCCCAGGGCTGTTGGGGAACACTGAAGCTTTCTTT	CASNVPGLLGNTEAFF
TRBV28	-	-	TRBJ1-5	TGTGCCAGCAGTTCCGGGACGCCTAGCAATCAGCCCCAGCATTTT	CASSSGTPSNQPQHF
TRBV9	-	-	TRBJ2-7	TGTGCCAGCAGCGTAGGGGCTTCCGGGGACGAGCAGTACTTC	CASSVGASGDEQYF
TRBV7-2	TRBD2	-	TRBJ2-1	TGTGCCAGCAGCCCCCGGGCCAGCGGGGTATACAATGAGCAGTTCTTC	CASSPRASGVYNEQFF
TRBV5-1	-	-	TRBJ2-7	TGCGCCAGCAGAGACACCTCCTACGAGCAGTACTTC	CASRDTSYEQYF
TRBV28	-	-	TRBJ1-5	TGTGCCAGCAGTGACCTGGACCTCTTGAGCAATCAGCCCCAGCATTTT	CASSDLDLLSNQPQHF
TRBV11-2	TRBD1	-	TRBJ1-2	TGTGCCAGCAGCCCTCTGGGGAGGGGGCTTAACTATGGCTACACCTTC	CASSPLGRGLNYGYTF
TRBV7-9	-	once	TRBJ2-4	TGTGCCAGCAGCTTTACGCGGGATCCTGCCAAAAACATTCAGTACTTC	CASSFTRDPAKNIQYF
TRBV14	-	once	TRBJ2-5	TGTGCCAGCAGCCAAGATCTTGGGGGCCTTCAAGAGACCCAGTACTTC	CASSQDLGGLQETQYF
TRBV7-3	-	few	TRBJ1-1	TGTGCCAGCAGCTTACTACCAGGGTATACTGAAGCTTTCTTT	CASSLLPGYTEAFF
TRBV18	-	-	TRBJ1-2	TGTGCCAGCTCACCCCCGGGCGATGGCTACACCTTC	CASSPPGDGYTF
TRBV4-3	-	-	TRBJ2-3	TGCGCCAGCAGCCGATCGAGGGGGGACACAGATACGCAGTATTTT	CASSRSRGDTDTQYF
TRBV6-1	TRBD1	-	TRBJ2-7	TGTGCCAGCAGTACCGGACAGGGGGCTTACGAGCAGTACTTC	CASSTGQGAYEQYF
TRBV11-3	-	once	TRBJ2-3	TGTGCCAGCAGCTCCGACGGGGATACGCAGTATTTT	CASSSDGDTQYF
TRBV6-5	TRBD1	-	TRBJ2-7	TGTGCCAGCAGTTACTCGCGACAGGGGACGGGCTACGAGCAGTACTTC	CASSYSRQGTGYEQYF
TRBV9	-	-	TRBJ2-5	TGTGCCAGCAGCGTCTCCGGGGCGGGACGGGAGACCCAGTACTTC	CASSVSGAGRETQYF
TRBV10-3	-	-	TRBJ1-1	TGTGCCATCAGTGAGCCCAGTGGCGGGGACACTGAAGCTTTCTTT	CAISEPSGGDTEAFF
TRBV28	TRBD1	-	TRBJ2-4	TGTGCCAGCAGTTCGACAGGGGGATCCAAAAACATTCAGTACTTC	CASSSTGGSKNIQYF
TRBV5-1	-	-	TRBJ1-1	TGCGCCAGCAGCTTGGCCGGCGAAGGGACTGAAGCTTTCTTT	CASSLAGEGTEAFF
TRBV5-6	TRBD1	-	TRBJ1-3	TGTGCCAGCAGCTTACCGGGACAGGGGACAGGAAACACCATATATTTT	CASSLPGQGTGNTIYF
TRBV28	-	-	TRBJ1-4	TGTGCCAGCAGCTACCCCGGGGGGCCAACTAATGAAAAACTGTTTTTT	CASSYPGGPTNEKLFF
TRBV19	-	-	TRBJ2-1	TGTGCCAGTAACCCTGCGGGGGCGCGGAAGAATGAGCAGTTCTTC	CASNPAGARKNEQFF
TRBV4-1	TRBD1	few	TRBJ1-5	TGCGCCAGCAGCCAGTTTGCGACAGGGAAGTGGCAGCCCCAGCATTTT	CASSQFATGKWQPQHF
TRBV5-1	-	-	TRBJ1-3	TGCGCCAGCAGCTTGGTAGCGAACTCTGGAAACACCATATATTTT	CASSLVANSGNTIYF
TRBV9	TRBD2	-	TRBJ2-3	TGTGCCAGCAGCGTAGCAGCGGGAACCCCAGATACGCAGTATTTT	CASSVAAGTPDTQYF
TRBV27	-	-	TRBJ2-1	TGTGCCAGCAGCGCCGTAGCAAGGCATGAGCAGTTCTTC	CASSAVARHEQFF
TRBV28	TRBD1	-	TRBJ1-3	TGTGCCAGCAGTGAGACAGGGGGAAACACCATATATTTT	CASSETGGNTIYF
TRBV6-6	-	-	TRBJ2-5	TGTGCCAGCAGTTACTCCGGATACCAAGAGACCCAGTACTTC	CASSYSGYQETQYF
TRBV2	-	-	TRBJ1-2	TGTGCCAGCAAGACGAGGGGGGCAACCAACTATGGCTACACCTTC	CASKTRGATNYGYTF
TRBV7-2	TRBD1	-	TRBJ1-1	TGTGCCAGCAGCTCCGACAGGGTCACTGAAGCTTTCTTT	CASSSDRVTEAFF
TRBV7-2	TRBD1	-	TRBJ1-1	TGTGCCAGCAGCCCGACGACAGGGAGAACTGAAGCTTTCTTT	CASSPTTGRTEAFF
TRBV4-2	-	-	TRBJ2-3	TGTGCCAGCAGCCAAGCGGGGGCGATGACAGATACGCAGTATTTT	CASSQAGAMTDTQYF
TRBV7-2	TRBD2	-	TRBJ2-5	TGTGCCAGCAGCGCGGTCTCAGCGGGAGGGCTGCGGGAGACCCAGTACTTC	CASSAVSAGGLRETQYF
TRBV7-8	TRBD1	once	TRBJ1-2	TGTGCCAGCAGCGTTGACAGGGTTGGGGACTATGGCTACACCTTC	CASSVDRVGDYGYTF
TRBV28	TRBD2	-	TRBJ2-7	TGTGCCAGCAGTAGAAGGGAGGGAGCCGAGCAGTACTTC	CASSRREGAEQYF
TRBV19	-	-	TRBJ1-5	TGTGCCAGTAAAGGGAGGGGGGGTCAGGGCAATCAGCCCCAGCATTTT	CASKGRGGQGNQPQHF
TRBV5-6	-	-	TRBJ2-7	TGTGCCAGCAGCTCGAAAGCTACGGGGGCAAGGGTCGAGCAGTACTTC	CASSSKATGARVEQYF
TRBV2	-	-	TRBJ1-1	TGTGCCAGCAGTGTACAGGGCGGGGACACTGAAGCTTTCTTT	CASSVQGGDTEAFF
TRBV27	-	-	TRBJ1-4	TGTGCCAGCAGTCCACTCGACAGGTTCACAACTAATGAAAAACTGTTTTTT	CASSPLDRFTTNEKLFF
TRBV6-5	-	-	TRBJ1-2	TGTGCCAGCACCCTGAAGGGGTATCAGAACTATGGCTACACCTTC	CASTLKGYQNYGYTF
TRBV5-4	-	-	TRBJ2-5	TGTGCCAGCAGCTCCCGTGATTCCCGGGAGACCCAGTACTTC	CASSSRDSRETQYF
TRBV5-1	TRBD2	-	TRBJ2-1	TGCGCCAGCAGCCTTATAGCGGGAGGGAGCGATGAGCAGTTCTTC	CASSLIAGGSDEQFF
TRBV7-2	-	-	TRBJ1-3	TGTGCCAGCAGCAAAGAGTCTGGAAACACCATATATTTT	CASSKESGNTIYF
TRBV4-3	TRBD1	-	TRBJ2-7	TGCGCCAGCAGCCACCTACCCGGGACAGGGGACGAGCAGTACTTC	CASSHLPGTGDEQYF
TRBV6-5	-	-	TRBJ2-5	TGTGCCAGCAGTTACGACCTTGGAGGGGGCGAGACCCAGTACTTC	CASSYDLGGGETQYF